The 32 T cell receptor beta chains reported below all come from one sample, sequenced in a study of cytomegalovirus exposure and HLA in healthy donors. Primers for the PCR totalled 60 Vbeta and 13 Jbeta. Sequenced by immunoSEQ multiplex PCR; TCRdb stores in-frame clones only, minus some. This table holds some 140,000 clones, around 78% found once. Input material: PBMCs. These receptors were collected from a man aged 35-49 years in good health and CMV-seronegative.

For this clone: Mismatch with germline at one junction end may stem from a read error. The chain links TRBV5-8 to TRBJ2-7; maybe TRBD2 (6 bases). CDR1 and CDR2 (germline): SGHTS, YDEGEE. This CDR3 spans 14 amino acids. DNA of the CDR3: TGTGCCAGCAGCCGCCTGGGACTCCTATCGCTCGCGGACTTC. Residues: CASSRLGLLSLADF. Full variable domain (rest looked up from reference TRBV5-8 and TRBJ2-7): EAGVTQSPTHLIKTRGQQATLRCSPISGHTSVYWYQQALGLGLQFLLWYDEGEERNRGNFPPRFSGRQFPNYSSELNVNALELEDSALYLCASSRLGLLSLADFGPGTRLTVT.

The V call is TRBV30, the J call TRBJ1-1; 10 nucleotides agree with TRBD1. Germline CDR1 GTSNPN, CDR2 SVGIG (reference sequence). Germline trimming cut 0 bases from V and 1 base from J; bases unmatched to any gene: 17. CDR3 length: 20 amino acids. For the CDR3, the DNA is TGTGCCTGGAGTGTGTGGGACAGGGGCCTAAGACTTGCCCCGAACACTGAAGCTTTCTTT. The encoded protein is CAWSVWDRGLRLAPNTEAFF.

The V call is TRBV9, the J call TRBJ2-5, with 14 bases fitting TRBD2. The CDR3 has 20 residues. CDR1 is SGDLS and CDR2 is YYNGEE in the germline V gene. With 0 bases clipped from V and 1 base from J, the junction kept 11 bases outside the gene matches. The chain's CDR3 is CASSVGPGLAGEGLQETQYF. The CDR3 DNA reads TGTGCCAGCAGCGTAGGGCCGGGACTAGCGGGGGAGGGCCTCCAAGAGACCCAGTACTTC.

This chain connects TRBV11-2 to TRBJ2-7; 10 nucleotides match TRBD2. V lost 4 bases and J lost 7; bases outside the gene matches: 13. Germline V gene data show CDR1 as SGHAT and CDR2 as FQNNGV. This CDR3 comprises 16 residues. CDR3: CASSSLRASGGREQYF. In DNA, the CDR3 is TGTGCCAGCAGCTCGCTTCGGGCTAGCGGGGGAAGGGAGCAGTACTTC.

This rearrangement joins TRBV7-8 to TRBJ1-4; a weak D match, TRBD1 (6 bases). The germline V and J ends were trimmed by 2 bases and 0 bases, with 7 bases remaining between them. Looked up from germline, CDR1 is SGHVS and CDR2 is FQNEAQ. This CDR3 has 15 amino acids. As DNA, the CDR3 is TGTGCCAGCAGCTTAAGGACAGCAACTAATGAAAAACTGTTTTTT. Protein product: CASSLRTATNEKLFF. The entire variable domain, with the rest obtained from reference TRBV7-8 and TRBJ1-4, is as follows: GAGVSQSPRYKVAKRGQDVALRCDPISGHVSLFWYQQALGQGPEFLTYFQNEAQLDKSGLPSDRFFAERPEGSVSTLKIQRTQQEDSAVYLCASSLRTATNEKLFFGSGTQLSVL.

The rearrangement joins TRBV5-4 to TRBJ2-3; 7 nucleotides agree with TRBD2. The CDR3 sequence is 16 residues long. J gave up 2 bases and V 4 bases, and 10 bases lay outside the gene matches. Germline V gene data show CDR1 as SGHNT and CDR2 as YYREEE (reference sequence). CDR3 residues: CASSTYRDYNTDTQYF. The CDR3 DNA sequence: TGTGCCAGCAGCACATACCGGGACTACAACACAGATACGCAGTATTTT.

This clone was seen once. The chain employs TRBV28 and TRBJ1-4; perhaps TRBD1 as D (6 bases). The CDR3 consists of 15 residues. Germline CDR1 and CDR2: MDHEN and SYDVKM. Between the trimmed V and J ends, which lost 1 base and 4 bases, there was a span of 10 bases. CDR3 residues: CASSLSGDGNEKLFF. CDR3 sequence (DNA): TGTGCCAGCAGTTTATCAGGGGACGGTAATGAAAAACTGTTTTTT.

The rearrangement links TRBV6-1 to TRBJ2-3, with 9 bases aligning to TRBD2. The CDR3 contains 15 residues. The germline CDR1 and CDR2 sequences are MNHNS and SASEGT. Trimming removed 4 bases from V and 2 bases from J; junction bases left unmatched: 4. DNA of the CDR3: TGTGCCAGCAGTGTGCAGCGGGGGGACACAGATACGCAGTATTTT. As protein: CASSVQRGDTDTQYF.

V is TRBV14 and J is TRBJ2-1; 7 nucleotides match TRBD2. CDR1 is SGHDN and CDR2 is FVKESK in the germline V gene. This CDR3 has 17 amino acids. The V segment lost 4 bases and the J segment 7 bases; nucleotides outside the gene matches: 16. The CDR3 region has the DNA TGTGCCAGCAGCCTCCCCCCAGAGCGGGATATTTGGAATGAGCAGTTCTTC. It is translated as CASSLPPERDIWNEQFF.

This clone appeared once. The CDR3, as DNA: TGCGCCAGCAGCCAAGAGTTCCGGGACAGATCCTACGAGCAGTACTTC. Protein: CASSQEFRDRSYEQYF. The chain employs TRBV4-1 and TRBJ2-7; 7 nucleotides line up with TRBD1. Looked up from germline, CDR1 is MGHRA and CDR2 is YSYEKL. The V gene end was trimmed by 0 bases and the J gene end by 1 base; junction bases not matched to a gene: 6. This CDR3 contains 16 residues.

Written as DNA, the CDR3 is TGTGCCAGCAGTGATCTCGGGACTAGCACAGATACGCAGTATTTT. As protein: CASSDLGTSTDTQYF. The V and J genes are TRBV28 and TRBJ2-3; tentatively, D is TRBD2 (6 bases). There are 15 residues in the CDR3. The V gene's germline CDR1 is MDHEN and CDR2 SYDVKM. The V gene lost 5 bases and the J gene lost 0 bases, with 12 bases spanning the gap.

In nucleotides, the CDR3 is TGTGCCAGCAGCCTAAATGGGGAGCAGCCCCAGCATTTT. Translating it yields CASSLNGEQPQHF. The chain couples TRBV28 to TRBJ1-5; D is undetermined. Germline CDR1 is MDHEN and CDR2 is SYDVKM. The CDR3 loop spans 13 amino acids. V gave up 6 bases and J gave up 7 bases, with 13 bases separating them.

The rearrangement uses TRBV19 and TRBJ1-2, with TRBD1 as a possible D gene (5 bases). Trimming took off 4 bases at V and 4 bases at J, with 13 bases between the two ends. The CDR3 consists of 14 residues. Germline CDR1 and CDR2: LNHDA and SQIVND (reference sequence). CDR3 nucleotide sequence: TGTGCCAGTAGTACTTCCCAGGGTGGCTATGGCTACACCTTC. Its protein is CASSTSQGGYGYTF.

The V and J genes are TRBV5-1 and TRBJ1-5; 7 nucleotides agree with TRBD1. Germline V gene sequence: CDR1 SGHRS, CDR2 YFSETQ. The J segment lost 7 bases and the V segment lost 0 bases, leaving 4 bases of the junction unmatched. The CDR3 has 14 residues. CDR3 sequence (DNA): TGCGCCAGCAGCTTGGAAGGGGGCGCGCAGCCCCAGCATTTT. Translation: CASSLEGGAQPQHF. The whole variable domain, filled in from reference TRBV5-1 and TRBJ1-5, reads KAGVTQTPRYLIKTRGQQVTLSCSPISGHRSVSWYQQTPGQGLQFLFEYFSETQRNKGNFPGRFSGRQFSNSRSEMNVSTLELGDSALYLCASSLEGGAQPQHFGDGTRLSIL.

The gene calls are TRBV29-1 and TRBJ1-2; 10 bases line up with TRBD1. Trimming at V came to 0 bases and at J to 3 bases, leaving 10 bases not matched to a gene. CDR3 length: 17 residues. The germline V gene has CDR1 SQVTM and CDR2 ANQGSEA. The CDR3 DNA is TGCAGCGTTGAAGATTTTCACCGGGACAGGGGATACTATGGCTACACCTTC. It translates to CSVEDFHRDRGYYGYTF.

This chain joins TRBV5-6 and TRBJ2-1; a weak D match, TRBD2 (7 bases). The CDR3 is made up of 15 amino acids. The V gene's germline CDR1 is SGHDT and CDR2 YYEEEE. Deletions cut 4 bases from V and 2 bases from J, with 13 bases between. The chain's CDR3 is CASSPRGAPYNEQFF. The CDR3 bases are TGTGCCAGCAGCCCCCGGGGGGCTCCCTACAATGAGCAGTTCTTC.

Only one count was recorded for this clone. This chain connects TRBV11-2 to TRBJ1-2, with D tentatively TRBD1 (5 bases). The CDR3 length is 16 residues. V shed 1 base and J shed 1 base, with 13 bases lying between them. Germline lookup yields CDR1 SGHAT and CDR2 FQNNGV. The CDR3 reads CASSLGVDRRNYGYTF. The CDR3 DNA reads as TGTGCCAGCAGCTTAGGTGTAGACAGACGTAACTATGGCTACACCTTC.

The CDR3 loop reads CSVSAGSSTDTQYF. CDR3 nucleotide sequence: TGCAGCGTCTCAGCGGGGTCTAGCACAGATACGCAGTATTTT. The rearrangement uses TRBV29-1 and TRBJ2-3; the match to TRBD2 covers 7 bases. Germline CDR1 SQVTM, CDR2 ANQGSEA. V dropped 6 bases and J dropped 0; count of bases not matched to a gene: 6. This CDR3 has 14 amino acids.

The rearrangement uses TRBV7-9 and TRBJ2-2; tentatively, D is TRBD1 (6 bases). Looked up from germline, CDR1 is SEHNR and CDR2 is FQNEAQ (reference sequence). V was pared by 7 bases and J by 3 bases, with 15 bases between. This CDR3 comprises 15 residues. This CDR3 is CASTRGRGDTGELFF. Written as DNA, the CDR3 is TGTGCCAGCACCCGGGGCAGGGGCGACACCGGGGAGCTGTTTTTT.

The chain combines TRBV29-1 with TRBJ2-1; possibly TRBD1 for D (6 bases). CDR1 is SQVTM and CDR2 is ANQGSEA in the germline V gene. This CDR3 has 13 residues. V was pared by 6 bases and J by 2 bases, with 11 bases between. In nucleotides, the CDR3 is TGCAGCGTCTCCGGGACAACCTACAATGAGCAGTTCTTC. Its protein is CSVSGTTYNEQFF.

V is TRBV7-6 and J is TRBJ1-6; TRBD1 aligns across 7 bases. There are 15 residues in the CDR3. Germline-derived CDR1 and CDR2 are SGHVS and FNYEAQ. V dropped 5 bases and J dropped 5; count of bases not matched to a gene: 6. This CDR3 is CASSRRTGDNSPLHF. CDR3 sequence (DNA): TGTGCCAGCAGCAGGAGGACAGGTGATAATTCACCCCTCCACTTT.

V gene TRBV28 combines with J gene TRBJ2-7, with 10 bases that match TRBD1. The CDR3 has 14 residues. The germline V gene has CDR1 MDHEN and CDR2 SYDVKM. V gave up 4 bases and J gave up 2 bases; unmatched junction bases: 2. The CDR3 nucleotides are TGTGCCAGCAGTTACGGACAGGGGGCCTACGAGCAGTACTTC. This sequence encodes CASSYGQGAYEQYF.

The CDR3 DNA reads TGTGCCTGCCAGAAGCAGGGTTGGGGCACTGAAGCTTTCTTT. As protein: CACQKQGWGTEAFF. The chain joins TRBV30 to TRBJ1-1, with D maybe TRBD1 (5 bases). The V gene's germline CDR1 is GTSNPN and CDR2 SVGIG (reference sequence). V gave up 6 bases and J gave up 4 bases, with 18 bases separating them. The CDR3 spans 14 residues. Filled out from reference TRBV30 and TRBJ1-1, the complete variable domain reads SQTIHQWPATLVQPVGSPLSLECTVEGTSNPNLYWYRQAAGRGLQLLFYSVGIGQISSEVPQNLSASRPQDRQFILSSKKLLLSDSGFYLCACQKQGWGTEAFFGQGTRLTVV.

The sample holds one count of this clone. The chain carries TRBV15 and TRBJ1-2; the D gene is possibly TRBD1 (6 bases). Germline CDR1 LNHNV, CDR2 YYDKDF (reference sequence). V was trimmed by 2 bases and J by 6 bases, leaving 7 bases between them. The CDR3 covers 12 residues. The CDR3 loop reads CATSRNRDGYTF. The CDR3 DNA reads TGTGCCACCAGCAGAAACAGGGATGGCTACACCTTC.

This chain joins TRBV5-5 and TRBJ2-7, with 8 nucleotides matching TRBD1. V lost 2 bases, J lost 5 bases, and 6 bases stayed unmatched. The CDR3 runs 14 residues. Germline V gene lookup returns CDR1 SGHKS and CDR2 YYEKEE (reference sequence). The CDR3 nucleotides are TGTGCCAGCAGCTTTGGGCAGGGGGCCGACGAGCAGTACTTC. As protein: CASSFGQGADEQYF.

DNA of the CDR3: TGTGCTAGTGGTTTGCCTAGAAGCACAGATACGCAGTATTTT. Protein sequence: CASGLPRSTDTQYF. The V gene is TRBV12-5, the J gene TRBJ2-3, with D uncertain. The V end lost 2 bases, the J end lost 0 bases, and 6 bases lay between the germline ends. The length of the CDR3 is 14 residues. Germline values: CDR1 LGHNT, CDR2 FRNRAP.

This clone has just one count. One junction end disagrees with the germline gene, perhaps due to a read error. The chain uses TRBV5-6 and TRBJ1-1; TRBD1 might be the D (6 bases). CDR1 is SGHDT and CDR2 is YYEEEE in the germline V gene. The length of the CDR3 is 14 residues. CDR3 sequence: CASGLYREGAEAFF. CDR3 nucleotide sequence: TGTGCCAGCGGCTTGTACAGGGAGGGGGCTGAAGCTTTCTTT.

The chain employs TRBV6-1 and TRBJ2-7; TRBD1 matches 7 bases. V dropped 6 bases and J dropped 3; count of bases not matched to a gene: 8. The germline V gene encodes CDR1 MNHNS and CDR2 SASEGT. The CDR3 runs to 14 residues. In DNA form, the CDR3 reads TGTGCCAGCAGGCAAGACAGGGACCACTACGAGCAGTACTTC. This sequence encodes CASRQDRDHYEQYF.

The gene calls are TRBV29-1 and TRBJ2-2; D perhaps matches TRBD2 (6 bases). V was shortened by 4 bases and J by 5 bases, with 8 bases between the two germline ends. The CDR3 runs to 12 residues. The germline gives CDR1 SQVTM, CDR2 ANQGSEA. CDR3 DNA: TGCAGCGTTGCGGGGGAAACCGGGGAGCTGTTTTTT. It yields the protein CSVAGETGELFF.

The CDR3 region is CASSHPSGADYAPEQYF. In DNA, the CDR3 is TGTGCCAGCAGCCACCCCTCTGGAGCGGACTACGCCCCCGAGCAGTACTTC. V gene TRBV14 combines with J gene TRBJ2-7; possible D gene TRBD2, 6 bases. V was pared by 3 bases and J by 6 bases, with 24 bases between. The CDR3 length is 17 residues. Per the germline V gene, CDR1 is SGHDN and CDR2 is FVKESK.

This clone was found a few times. J is TRBJ2-2 and V is TRBV10-3, with no clear D. This CDR3 spans 14 amino acids. V was shortened by 6 bases and J by 4 bases, with 12 bases between the two germline ends. Germline CDR1 and CDR2: ENHRY and SYGVKD. CDR3 region: CAIRPTTGTGELFF. CDR3 bases: TGTGCCATCAGACCCACCACGGGCACCGGGGAGCTGTTTTTT.

The chain carries TRBV5-1 and TRBJ2-7; TRBD2 agrees at 8 bases. The ends lost 0 bases at V and 4 bases at J; junction bases unmatched: 9. Germline V CDR1 and CDR2: SGHRS, YFSETQ. This CDR3 region has 16 residues. The CDR3: CASSLVSGANIYEQYF. The CDR3 DNA is TGCGCCAGCAGCTTGGTTAGCGGGGCTAATATTTACGAGCAGTACTTC.